The rows below give T cell receptor beta chains drawn from one sample of a study of technical replicates of blood from a handful of donors. Here immunoSEQ multiplex PCR was the method, and the copy in TCRdb shows in-frame clones only, minus some. The sample holds approximately 94,000 clones, 90% to 97% seen once. Sequenced: T cells isolated from PBMCs. The source is a human donor in good health. The CDR3 runs from the conserved cysteine through the conserved F or W. D genes are given only for firm matches. The size of a clone is reported for some rows only, either as once, few or many, or as a class for expanded clones.

-	TRBV7-9	-	TRBJ2-5	CASSPRDMLLQETQYF	TGTGCCAGCAGCCCTCGGGACATGTTACTTCAAGAGACCCAGTACTTC
-	TRBV11-3	-	TRBJ1-2	CASSLEGGANGYTF	TGTGCCAGCAGCCTAGAAGGGGGTGCTAATGGCTACACCTTC
-	TRBV4-1	-	TRBJ2-7	CASSQSGVGSYEQYF	TGCGCCAGCAGCCAGTCGGGAGTTGGCTCCTACGAGCAGTACTTC
-	TRBV30	-	TRBJ1-1	CAWSRKRTGEAFF	TGTGCCTGGAGTCGGAAGAGAACAGGGGAAGCTTTCTTT
TRBD2	TRBV5-4	-	TRBJ2-1	CASSPTSGRLNEQFF	TGTGCCAGCAGCCCGACTAGCGGGAGGTTAAATGAGCAGTTCTTC
-	TRBV6-1	-	TRBJ2-7	CASSYFYEQYF	TGTGCCAGCAGCTACTTCTACGAGCAGTACTTC
-	TRBV4-1	-	TRBJ2-1	CASGGSGLEQFF	TGCGCCAGCGGGGGGTCAGGGCTTGAGCAGTTCTTC
-	TRBV6-4	-	TRBJ2-1	CASSKEGVSEQFF	TGTGCCAGCAGCAAGGAGGGAGTCTCTGAGCAGTTCTTC
-	TRBV5-1	-	TRBJ2-7	CASSWAGQHSYEQYF	TGCGCCAGCAGCTGGGCGGGACAGCACTCCTACGAGCAGTACTTC
-	TRBV5-1	once	TRBJ1-3	CASGRDTGFSGNTIYF	TGCGCCAGCGGCCGGGACACAGGATTCTCTGGAAACACCATATATTTT
TRBD2	TRBV28	once	TRBJ2-7	CASSLLRDYSYEQYF	TGTGCCAGCAGTTTATTGCGGGACTACTCCTACGAGCAGTACTTC
TRBD1	TRBV4-1	-	TRBJ1-1	CASSPTGKVRAGTEAFF	TGCGCCAGCAGCCCGACAGGGAAGGTGCGGGCAGGCACTGAAGCTTTCTTT
TRBD2	TRBV4-1	-	TRBJ2-7	CASSGAGDDEQYF	TGCGCCAGCAGTGGGGCGGGAGACGACGAGCAGTACTTC
TRBD1	TRBV7-9	-	TRBJ2-3	CATLNRGRWDTQYF	TGTGCCACCTTGAACAGGGGGCGCTGGGATACGCAGTATTTT
TRBD2	TRBV5-4	-	TRBJ2-1	CASSSLGLAGGRNEQFF	TGTGCCAGCAGCTCCTTAGGCCTAGCGGGAGGGCGAAATGAGCAGTTCTTC
-	TRBV5-6	-	TRBJ2-7	CASSLGNSYEQYF	TGTGCCAGCAGCTTGGGTAACTCCTACGAGCAGTACTTC
-	TRBV5-4	-	TRBJ1-4	CASSLLGTNHEKLFF	TGTGCCAGCAGCTTGTTAGGGACAAACCATGAAAAACTGTTTTTT
TRBD2	TRBV29-1	-	TRBJ2-1	CSVASGTTGDNEQFF	TGCAGCGTTGCTAGCGGGACTACTGGGGACAATGAGCAGTTCTTC
TRBD1	TRBV23-1	-	TRBJ1-2	CASRNGTGNGYTF	TGCGCCAGCAGAAATGGGACAGGGAATGGCTACACCTTC
TRBD1	TRBV18	-	TRBJ1-4	CASSPLGTGNEKLFF	TGTGCCAGCTCACCACTCGGGACAGGGAATGAAAAACTGTTTTTT
TRBD2	TRBV5-1	once	TRBJ2-7	CASSLDLAGGFYEQYF	TGCGCCAGCAGCTTAGATCTAGCGGGAGGGTTCTACGAGCAGTACTTC
-	TRBV4-3	-	TRBJ1-4	CASSQDTATNEKLFF	TGCGCCAGCAGCCAAGATACGGCAACTAATGAAAAACTGTTTTTT
-	TRBV29-1	-	TRBJ2-5	CSVELLEETQYF	TGCAGCGTTGAATTGTTGGAGGAGACCCAGTACTTC
TRBD1	TRBV6-1	-	TRBJ1-2	CASRTGTGDYGYTF	TGTGCCAGCAGGACCGGGACAGGGGACTATGGCTACACCTTC
TRBD1	TRBV7-3	-	TRBJ2-7	CASSQNSRGPYEQYF	TGTGCCAGCAGCCAAAACAGTAGGGGGCCCTACGAGCAGTACTTC
TRBD2	TRBV13	-	TRBJ2-7	CATGGGSRSYEQYF	TGTGCCACGGGGGGGGGCAGCCGCTCCTACGAGCAGTACTTC
TRBD2	TRBV30	-	TRBJ2-5	CAWSVRGGRQETQYF	TGTGCCTGGAGTGTTAGGGGAGGGAGGCAAGAGACCCAGTACTTC
TRBD1	TRBV28	once	TRBJ1-2	CASSLEGTGEDGYTF	TGTGCCAGCAGTTTGGAAGGGACAGGGGAGGATGGCTACACCTTC
TRBD2	TRBV4-2	-	TRBJ2-3	CASSQVVLAVDADTQYF	TGTGCCAGCAGCCAAGTCGTGCTAGCGGTGGATGCAGATACGCAGTATTTT
-	TRBV6-6	-	TRBJ1-1	CASGRLDSTEAFF	TGTGCCAGCGGAAGACTGGACAGTACTGAAGCTTTCTTT
-	TRBV6-6	-	TRBJ2-1	CASSYSRTYNEQFF	TGTGCCAGCAGTTACTCTAGAACTTACAATGAGCAGTTCTTC
-	TRBV29-1	once	TRBJ2-1	CSVETGGGQFF	TGCAGCGTTGAGACAGGAGGAGGACAGTTCTTC
TRBD2	TRBV5-4	-	TRBJ2-7	CASSLAGTSSYEQYF	TGTGCCAGCAGCTTGGCCGGGACTAGCTCCTACGAGCAGTACTTC
-	TRBV7-8	-	TRBJ1-2	CASSLERLNYGYTF	TGTGCCAGCAGCTTAGAGAGGCTCAACTATGGCTACACCTTC
-	TRBV25-1	-	TRBJ1-1	CASSEGRAFF	TGTGCCAGCAGTGAAGGGAGGGCTTTCTTT
TRBD2	TRBV9	-	TRBJ2-3	CASSPGMGGGGTDTQYF	TGTGCCAGCAGCCCCGGAATGGGGGGAGGGGGCACAGATACGCAGTATTTT
TRBD2	TRBV29-1	once	TRBJ2-7	CSVDGTSGIGEQYF	TGCAGCGTTGACGGGACTAGCGGGATCGGCGAGCAGTACTTC
TRBD2	TRBV27	-	TRBJ2-1	CASSLRLASSYNEQFF	TGTGCCAGCAGTTTAAGACTAGCGAGCTCCTACAATGAGCAGTTCTTC
-	TRBV6-5	-	TRBJ2-1	CASSYYAGGYNEQFF	TGTGCCAGCAGTTACTACGCCGGGGGCTACAATGAGCAGTTCTTC
-	TRBV5-5	-	TRBJ1-2	CASSSTPQVSLGYTF	TGTGCCAGCAGCTCGACCCCTCAGGTATCTCTTGGCTACACCTTC
-	TRBV6-5	-	TRBJ2-6	CATGSSGGGANVLTF	TGTGCCACCGGGAGTAGCGGCGGTGGGGCCAACGTCCTGACTTTC
-	TRBV19	-	TRBJ1-3	CATKSNTIYF	TGTGCCACCAAATCCAACACCATATATTTT
-	TRBV6-5	-	TRBJ1-4	CASRTPATNEKLFF	TGTGCCAGCAGAACCCCAGCAACTAATGAAAAACTGTTTTTT
TRBD2	TRBV6-1	-	TRBJ2-3	CASSVAPLAGADTQYF	TGTGCCAGCAGTGTCGCTCCTCTAGCGGGGGCAGATACGCAGTATTTT
TRBD1	TRBV5-1	-	TRBJ1-5	CASSLEGGVQPQHF	TGCGCCAGCAGCTTGGAAGGGGGCGTTCAGCCCCAGCATTTT
TRBD2	TRBV9	-	TRBJ2-2	CASSESGIGTGELFF	TGTGCCAGCAGCGAAAGCGGGATCGGGACCGGGGAGCTGTTTTTT
-	TRBV7-2	-	TRBJ2-2	CASSKGRGNANTGELFF	TGTGCCAGCAGCAAAGGGAGGGGGAACGCGAACACCGGGGAGCTGTTTTTT
TRBD2	TRBV7-2	-	TRBJ2-7	CASSSLLAGAYGEQYF	TGTGCCAGCAGCTCATTACTAGCGGGGGCTTACGGAGAGCAGTACTTC
TRBD1	TRBV28	-	TRBJ2-7	CASSLAGTGAYEQYF	TGTGCCAGCAGTTTAGCCGGGACAGGGGCATACGAGCAGTACTTC
TRBD2	TRBV5-6	-	TRBJ2-5	CASSLTVGRGEETQYF	TGTGCCAGCAGCTTGACGGTCGGGCGGGGGGAGGAGACCCAGTACTTC
-	TRBV4-3	-	TRBJ1-2	CASSQDRVGSYGYTF	TGCGCCAGCAGCCAAGACAGGGTCGGATCCTATGGCTACACCTTC
-	TRBV19	-	TRBJ2-7	CASSSPFSGEQYF	TGTGCCAGTAGTTCTCCATTTTCAGGCGAGCAGTACTTC
-	TRBV10-2	-	TRBJ1-5	CASGPEGLQPQHF	TGCGCCAGCGGGCCAGAGGGCTTACAGCCCCAGCATTTT
-	TRBV19	-	TRBJ1-2	CASSRSYPNYGYTF	TGTGCCAGTAGTAGGAGCTACCCTAACTATGGCTACACCTTC